This T cell receptor (beta chain) came from a study of cytomegalovirus exposure and HLA in healthy donors (dated by TCRdb to 2015 to 2018). In terms of the full investigation: According to an earlier analysis of 587 of the donors, 150 million to 200 million T cells yielded roughly 110 million unique TCR beta sequences and less than 300 Gb of sequence data. The aim of the study was to test whether cataloging public T cell receptors could identify signatures of past pathogen exposure. A later analysis re-analyzed previously published TCR beta repertoires from 660 or so donors and added high-resolution HLA genotyping to study TCR occurrence patterns. The later analysis used no new phenotypic data to find candidate immune exposures, relying instead on TCR beta sequences and their occurrence across donors. Besides the first cohort of 666 subjects, a separate validation cohort made up of over 100 different subjects was used. To decide whether each TCR beta V gene segment behaved as functional or pseudogenic, an earlier analysis of some 600 of the donors relied on high-throughput TCR beta sequencing. Genome-wide SNP genotypes for about 60% of the roughly 700 donors were used in a later genetic analysis, which treated that subset as a discovery cohort. To predict cytomegalovirus infection status, the study brought together high-throughput TCR immunosequencing, statistical association of individual TCRs with disease status, and machine learning. Several DR-DQ haplotypes were handled as single units for association and clustering, since linkage in the cohort was strong. HLA typing included class I and class II loci at four-digit resolution. On average, about 200,000 unique TCR beta nucleotide sequences were sequenced per donor among 398 genotyped donors of the cohort, with about 19% of those sequences being non-productive. All discovery cohort repertoires had been generated on a single sequencing platform. Donor age, sex, ethnicity and CMV serostatus were compiled alongside the repertoire data. An early release that covered fewer than 750 HLA-typed donors contained approximately 300 gigabases of sequencing data and 70 million to 100 million unique TCR sequences. The T cell repertoires of under 700 subjects were profiled by immunosequencing and related to cytomegalovirus serostatus. Among the roughly 380 genotyped donors, around 81% belonged to the genetic ancestry cluster associated with self-reported Caucasian donors. The number of donors typed differed by locus, with roughly 629-640 for A, B, C, DRB1 and DQB1, around 500 for DQA1, some 570 for DPA1, and over 400 for DPB1.

Overall study outcomes, separate from this receptor: According to a later analysis, TCR association rates differed among HLA loci, with DRB1 alleles showing the most associated TCRs and HLA-C alleles showing the fewest. In both the original and validation cohorts, the classifier was reported to diagnose cytomegalovirus status with high specificity and sensitivity. A later genetic analysis associated a missense DCLRE1C variant with V-gene and J-gene trimming of TCR beta chains, and an independent cohort replicated the association. Because counts were too low, 15 or so rarely observed V segments, including chromosome 9 orphons, were excluded from the earlier analysis of several hundred of the donors. In vitro tests confirmed that a few of the cytomegalovirus-associated TCR beta chains recognize cytomegalovirus antigens. Compared with the approximately 670-donor mean, donors in an Asian-associated ancestry cluster had fewer N-insertions in productive TCRs, according to a later genetic analysis. In an earlier analysis of some 540 of the donors, most TCR beta V segments appeared in productive rearrangements about 87% or about 30% of the time, broadly matching IMGT annotations. Sequencing depth was assumed to be roughly uniform across donors in the presence/absence analyses, though that assumption may not hold. Because some donors lacked HLA typing at each locus, the association tests relied only on the typed subset. The cohort was sequenced for TCR beta chains only, and without alpha or paired-chain data the features that could be detected were limited. Assigning TCR associations to individual alleles was difficult when HLA alleles, especially DR and DQ, strongly co-occurred. A further reported finding was that TCR beta sequences accurately predicted the HLA-A and HLA-B alleles for most subjects in the first cohort. A later analysis associated 17,000 or so TCR beta sequences with specific HLA alleles at a false discovery rate of 0.05. Most TCR sequences were seen in very few donors, while some public TCRs were found in many individuals. The study listed 164 TCR beta chains as associated with cytomegalovirus. A later analysis found that HLA-associated TCR beta chains were more clonally expanded and had lower generation probabilities than equally common non-associated chains. Correlated functional status among segregating V segments might be attributable to linkage disequilibrium, but an unknown experimental factor could not be ruled out. According to a later analysis, most CMV-associated TCR beta chains appeared to be HLA-restricted, and the HLA associations seemed to be driven largely by CMV exposure. The authors suggested that the approach could potentially be generalized to other disease states and immunological phenotypes. The only immune exposure information available for the cohort was CMV serostatus. A later analysis reported that several top co-occurrence clusters appeared linked to parvovirus B19, influenza, CMV and Epstein-Barr virus. A group of highly shared sequence variants was considered likely to be a technical artifact of the sequencing pipeline.

The cohort was made up of approximately 670 healthy bone marrow donors. Cohort members were all nominally healthy when sampled, although unrecorded immune exposures were likely present. The donor tested CMV seronegative and was one of the 352 seronegative cohort members. A peripheral blood sample was collected from each donor, and TCR beta sequencing was performed on peripheral blood mononuclear cells. The Qiagen DNeasy Blood Extraction Kit was used to extract genomic DNA from the blood cell samples. Libraries were made using the immunoSEQ multiplex PCR assay. The multiplex PCR relied on a mix of 60 forward primers for TCR Vbeta segments and 13 reverse primers for TCR Jbeta segments. A multiplex PCR assay on genomic DNA amplified the CDR3 region of rearranged TCR beta genes. The Illumina HiSeq System was used to sequence the amplified TCR beta libraries as 87-base-pair reads. On the study's bioinformatics: In a later analysis, tens of millions of unique TCR beta chains were counted across the 666 repertoires, and roughly 10 million of these chains were shared by at least two donors. To remove PCR and sequencing errors, raw reads were error-corrected and collapsed into unique sequences using a nearest-neighbor algorithm that merged closely related sequences. To assign V, D and J gene segments, CDR3 sequences were aligned to IMGT reference sequences. For a sequence to be retained, a match of at least six nucleotides to both a V gene segment and a J gene segment was required. Rearrangements were called productive when the CDR3 lacked stop codons and stayed in frame with V and J; all others were non-productive. CDR3 was defined according to IMGT convention as the region running from the second conserved V-encoded cysteine to the conserved J-encoded phenylalanine. In an earlier analysis of around 570 of the donors, sequences lacking an unambiguous match to a single V gene segment were excluded. In an earlier analysis of almost 600 of the donors, a V segment was called functional when productive rearrangements were above 56.7%, and segregating when the standard deviation between donors exceeded 5%. To diagnose cytomegalovirus status from the catalog of TCR beta chain sequences, a statistical classification framework was built. V and J gene assignment, in a later analysis, came from comparing TCR nucleotide sequences with IMGT/GENE-DB human TR gene sequences. In a later analysis, CDR3 sequences and most-parsimonious VDJ recombination scenarios were assigned using the TCRdist pipeline. In a later analysis, every TCR beta chain was defined by the combination of its CDR3 amino acid sequence and its V-gene family, and reads without a unique V-gene family were dropped. To address suspected cross-contamination and a sequencing artifact, a later analysis removed a few hundred highly shared, low-generation-probability nucleotide sequences. In a later analysis, a clonal expansion index for each public chain was calculated from normalized within-repertoire ranks of inferred template counts. Generation probabilities in a later analysis came from a VDJ recombination model fitted to out-of-frame rearrangements, and those results were checked against IGoR. Hypergeometric tests were used in a later analysis to score TCR-TCR, TCR-HLA and TCR-CMV co-occurrence, with a repertoire-size bias correction applied to the TCR pairs. False discovery rates were estimated in a later analysis by permuting HLA or CMV assignments 20 times. In a later analysis, co-occurring TCRs were grouped with DBSCAN, and TCRdist sequence similarity was added when clustering was performed within HLA-allele-positive subsets. For co-occurrence clustering, repertoires with fewer than 30,000 or more than 120,000 public chains were excluded, along with 5 or 6 repertoires with anomalous nucleotide sharing. TCRdb mirrors the immuneACCESS table, restricted to in-frame sequences. Some clones are absent from its copies; in checked studies, under half trace to an unresolved V gene, and the reason for the others is unknown. The V and J calls and clone size are taken from that table; D and trimming were inferred from the DNA. Here the sample has some 150,000 clones; roughly 80% occur a single time. Jointly, the top ten make up less than 3% of the sample.

This clone was detected a few times. Its antigen is currently not known. Base qualities are not recorded, but no much larger clone differs from it by a single base. The material sequenced was PBMCs. The receptor was derived from a woman under 40 in good health and CMV-seronegative.

This receptor has the CDR3 CASSCIDRERSEKLFF. The sequence in DNA is TGTGCCAGCAGTTGCATAGACAGGGAAAGAAGTGAAAAACTGTTTTTT. The sequence links TRBV6-5 to TRBJ1-4, with 7 bases in between that match TRBD1. The CDR3 runs 16 amino acids, cysteine and phenylalanine included. Here the CDR3 DNA is all that survives: 48 bases in frame from base 1. Sequences MNHEY (CDR1) and SVGAGI (CDR2) are obtained from the germline V gene. Trimming removed 4 bases from V and 7 bases from J; the gene matches leave 12 bases unexplained.